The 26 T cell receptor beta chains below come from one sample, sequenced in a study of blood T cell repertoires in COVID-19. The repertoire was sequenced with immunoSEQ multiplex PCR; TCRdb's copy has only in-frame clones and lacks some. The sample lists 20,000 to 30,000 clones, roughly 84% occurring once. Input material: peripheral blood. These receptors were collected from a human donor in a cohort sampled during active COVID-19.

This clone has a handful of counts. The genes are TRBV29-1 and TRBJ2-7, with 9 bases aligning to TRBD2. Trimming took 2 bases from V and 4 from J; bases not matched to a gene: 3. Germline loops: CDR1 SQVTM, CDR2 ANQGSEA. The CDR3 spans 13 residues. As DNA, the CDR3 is TGCAGCGTTGAACCTAGCGGGGCATACGAGCAGTACTTC. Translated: CSVEPSGAYEQYF.

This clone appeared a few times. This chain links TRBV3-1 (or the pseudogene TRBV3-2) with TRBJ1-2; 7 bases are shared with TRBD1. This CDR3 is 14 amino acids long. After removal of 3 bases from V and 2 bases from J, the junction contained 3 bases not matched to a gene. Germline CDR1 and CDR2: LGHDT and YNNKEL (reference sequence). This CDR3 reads CASSQKTGNYGYTF. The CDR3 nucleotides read TGTGCCAGCAGCCAGAAGACAGGGAACTATGGCTACACCTTC.

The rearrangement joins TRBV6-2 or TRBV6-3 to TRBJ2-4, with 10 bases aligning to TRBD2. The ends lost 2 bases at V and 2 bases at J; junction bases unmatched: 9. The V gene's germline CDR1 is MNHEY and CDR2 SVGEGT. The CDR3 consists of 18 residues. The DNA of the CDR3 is TGTGCCAGCAGTTACGAGCGGGGGGGGCCAGATACCAAAAACATTCAGTACTTC. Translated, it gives CASSYERGGPDTKNIQYF.

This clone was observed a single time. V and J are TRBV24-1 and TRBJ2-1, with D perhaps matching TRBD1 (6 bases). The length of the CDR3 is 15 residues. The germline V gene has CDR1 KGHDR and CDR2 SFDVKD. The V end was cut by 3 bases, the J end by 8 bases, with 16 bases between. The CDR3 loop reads CATSDRGHLFDEQFF. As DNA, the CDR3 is TGTGCCACCAGTGATAGGGGACACCTGTTTGATGAGCAGTTCTTC.

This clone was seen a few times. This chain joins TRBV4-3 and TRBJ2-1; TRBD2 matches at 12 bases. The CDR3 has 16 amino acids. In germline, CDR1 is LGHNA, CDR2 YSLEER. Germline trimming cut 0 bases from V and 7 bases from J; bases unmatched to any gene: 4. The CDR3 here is CASSQDPSGGANEQFF. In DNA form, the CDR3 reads TGCGCCAGCAGCCAAGATCCTAGCGGGGGGGCGAATGAGCAGTTCTTC.

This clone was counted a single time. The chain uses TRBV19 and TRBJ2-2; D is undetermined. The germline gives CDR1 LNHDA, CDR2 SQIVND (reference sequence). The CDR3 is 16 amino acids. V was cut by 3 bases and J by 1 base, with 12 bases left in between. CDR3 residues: CASSILRSLNTGELFF. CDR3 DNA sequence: TGTGCCAGTAGTATCCTCCGTAGCCTGAACACCGGGGAGCTGTTTTTT.

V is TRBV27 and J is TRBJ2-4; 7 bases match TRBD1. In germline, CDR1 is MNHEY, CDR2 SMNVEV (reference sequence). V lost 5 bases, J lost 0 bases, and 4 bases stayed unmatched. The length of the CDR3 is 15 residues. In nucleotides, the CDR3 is TGTGCCAGCAGTAGGACAGGACTAGCCAAAAACATTCAGTACTTC. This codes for CASSRTGLAKNIQYF.

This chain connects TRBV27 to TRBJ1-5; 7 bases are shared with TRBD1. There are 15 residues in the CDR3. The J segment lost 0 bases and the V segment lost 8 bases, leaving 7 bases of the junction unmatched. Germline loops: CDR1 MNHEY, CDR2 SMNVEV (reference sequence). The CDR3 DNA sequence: TGTGCCAGCGCTCGGGGGACAGCTAGCAATCAGCCCCAGCATTTT. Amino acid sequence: CASARGTASNQPQHF.

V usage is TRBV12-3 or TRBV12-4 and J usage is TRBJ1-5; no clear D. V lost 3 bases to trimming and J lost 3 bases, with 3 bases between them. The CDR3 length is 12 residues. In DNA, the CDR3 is TGTGCCAGCAGTTTCTCCAATCAGCCCCAGCATTTT. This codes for CASSFSNQPQHF.

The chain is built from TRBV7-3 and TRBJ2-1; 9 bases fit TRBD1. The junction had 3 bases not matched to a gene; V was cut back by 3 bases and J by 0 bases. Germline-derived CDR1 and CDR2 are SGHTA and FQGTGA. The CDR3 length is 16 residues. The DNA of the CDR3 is TGTGCCAGCAGCTTGGGGACAGGGATCTCCTACAATGAGCAGTTCTTC. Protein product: CASSLGTGISYNEQFF.

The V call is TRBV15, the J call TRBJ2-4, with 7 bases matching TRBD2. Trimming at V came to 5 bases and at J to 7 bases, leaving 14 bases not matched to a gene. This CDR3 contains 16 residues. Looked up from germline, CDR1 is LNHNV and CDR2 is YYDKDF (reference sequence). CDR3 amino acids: CATSPRRAGVSNIQYF. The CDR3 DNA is TGTGCCACCAGCCCTCGTCGGGCGGGAGTCTCGAACATTCAGTACTTC.

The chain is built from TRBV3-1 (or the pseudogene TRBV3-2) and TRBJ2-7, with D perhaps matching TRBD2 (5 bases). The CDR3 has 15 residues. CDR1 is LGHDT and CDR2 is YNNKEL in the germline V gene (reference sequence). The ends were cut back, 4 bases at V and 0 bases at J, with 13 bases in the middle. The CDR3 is CASSPQPGYSYEQYF. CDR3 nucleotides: TGTGCCAGCAGCCCTCAACCGGGATACTCCTACGAGCAGTACTTC.

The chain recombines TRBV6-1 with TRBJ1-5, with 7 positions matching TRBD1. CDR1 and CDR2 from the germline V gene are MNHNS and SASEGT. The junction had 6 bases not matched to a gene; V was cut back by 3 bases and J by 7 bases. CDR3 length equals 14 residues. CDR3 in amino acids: CASSDRQGGQPQHF. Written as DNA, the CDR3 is TGTGCCAGCAGTGACCGACAGGGCGGGCAGCCCCAGCATTTT.

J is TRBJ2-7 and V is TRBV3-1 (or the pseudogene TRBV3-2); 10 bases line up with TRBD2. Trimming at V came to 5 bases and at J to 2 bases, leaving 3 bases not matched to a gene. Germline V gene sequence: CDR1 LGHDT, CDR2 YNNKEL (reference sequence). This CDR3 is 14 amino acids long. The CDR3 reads CASSSSGGAYEQYF. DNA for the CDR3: TGTGCCAGCAGCTCTAGCGGGGGCGCCTACGAGCAGTACTTC.

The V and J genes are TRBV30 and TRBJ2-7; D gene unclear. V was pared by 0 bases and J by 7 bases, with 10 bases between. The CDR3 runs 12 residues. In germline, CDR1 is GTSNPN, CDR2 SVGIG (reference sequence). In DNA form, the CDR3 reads TGTGCCTGGAGTGTTTCACAATGGGAGCAGTACTTC. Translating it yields CAWSVSQWEQYF.

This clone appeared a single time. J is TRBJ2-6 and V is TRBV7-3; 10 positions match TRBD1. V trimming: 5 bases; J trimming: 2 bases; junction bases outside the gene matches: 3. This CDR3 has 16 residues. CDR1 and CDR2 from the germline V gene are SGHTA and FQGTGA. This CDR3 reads CASSIGQGAGANVLTF. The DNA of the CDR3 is TGTGCCAGCAGCATTGGACAGGGGGCTGGGGCCAACGTCCTGACTTTC. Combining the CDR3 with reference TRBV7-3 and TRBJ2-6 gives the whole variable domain GAGVSQTPSNKVTEKGKYVELRCDPISGHTALYWYRQSLGQGPEFLIYFQGTGAADDSGLPNDRFFAVRPEGSVSTLKIQRTERGDSAVYLCASSIGQGAGANVLTFGAGSRLTVL.

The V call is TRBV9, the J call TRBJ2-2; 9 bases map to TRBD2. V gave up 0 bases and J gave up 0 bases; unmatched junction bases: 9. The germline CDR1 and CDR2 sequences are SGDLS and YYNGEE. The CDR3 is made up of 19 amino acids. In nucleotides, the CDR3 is TGTGCCAGCAGCGTAGTACGGCTAGCGGGGCATGCGAACACCGGGGAGCTGTTTTTT. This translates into CASSVVRLAGHANTGELFF.

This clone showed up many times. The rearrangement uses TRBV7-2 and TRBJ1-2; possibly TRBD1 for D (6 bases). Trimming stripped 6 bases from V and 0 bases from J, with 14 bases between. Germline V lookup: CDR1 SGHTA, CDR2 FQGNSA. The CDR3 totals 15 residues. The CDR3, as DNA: TGTGCCAGCAGTTACACCGGGACAACTAACTATGGCTACACCTTC. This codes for CASSYTGTTNYGYTF.

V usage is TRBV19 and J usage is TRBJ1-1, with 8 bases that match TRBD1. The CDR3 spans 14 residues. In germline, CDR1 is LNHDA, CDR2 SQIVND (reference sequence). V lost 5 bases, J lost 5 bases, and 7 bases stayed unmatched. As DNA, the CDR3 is TGTGCCAGTAGTGTGACAGGGGTTAGTACTGAAGCTTTCTTT. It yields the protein CASSVTGVSTEAFF.

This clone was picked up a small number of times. CDR3 region: CASSSGQRLAGDNEQFF. The DNA of the CDR3 is TGTGCCAGCAGTTCGGGACAGAGACTAGCGGGAGATAATGAGCAGTTCTTC. The V gene is TRBV7-2, the J gene TRBJ2-1; 12 bases fit TRBD2. Germline values: CDR1 SGHTA, CDR2 FQGNSA. Germline trimming cut 6 bases from V and 7 bases from J; bases unmatched to any gene: 13. CDR3 length: 17 residues. The full variable domain, with the rest looked up from reference TRBV7-2 and TRBJ2-1, is GAGVSQSPSNKVTEKGKDVELRCDPISGHTALYWYRQSLGQGLEFLIYFQGNSAPDKSGLPSDRFSAERTGGSVSTLTIQRTQQEDSAVYLCASSSGQRLAGDNEQFFGPGTRLTVL.

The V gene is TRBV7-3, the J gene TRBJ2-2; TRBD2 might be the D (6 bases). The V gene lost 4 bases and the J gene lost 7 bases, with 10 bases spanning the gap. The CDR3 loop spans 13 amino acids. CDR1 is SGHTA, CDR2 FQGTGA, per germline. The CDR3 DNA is TGTGCCAGCAGCTCAATAGCGGACGGGGAGCTGTTTTTT. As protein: CASSSIADGELFF.

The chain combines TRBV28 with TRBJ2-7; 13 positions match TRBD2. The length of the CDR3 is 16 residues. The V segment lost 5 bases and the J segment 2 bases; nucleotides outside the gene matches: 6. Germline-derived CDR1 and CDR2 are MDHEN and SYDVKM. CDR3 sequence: CASSPVLAGGAYEQYF. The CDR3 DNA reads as TGTGCCAGCAGTCCGGTACTAGCGGGAGGGGCCTACGAGCAGTACTTC. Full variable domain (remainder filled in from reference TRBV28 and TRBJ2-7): DVKVTQSSRYLVKRTGEKVFLECVQDMDHENMFWYRQDPGLGLRLIYFSYDVKMKEKGDIPEGYSVSREKKERFSLILESASTNQTSMYLCASSPVLAGGAYEQYFGPGTRLTVT.

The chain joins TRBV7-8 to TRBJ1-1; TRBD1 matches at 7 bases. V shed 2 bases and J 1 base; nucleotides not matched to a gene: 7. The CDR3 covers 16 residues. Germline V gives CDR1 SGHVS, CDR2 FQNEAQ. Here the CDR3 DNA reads TGTGCCAGCAGCTTATATGTTGGACAGGAGAACACTGAAGCTTTCTTT. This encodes CASSLYVGQENTEAFF.

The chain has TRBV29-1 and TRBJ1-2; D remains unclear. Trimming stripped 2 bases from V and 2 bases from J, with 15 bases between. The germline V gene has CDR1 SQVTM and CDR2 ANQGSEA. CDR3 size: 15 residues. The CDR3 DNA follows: TGCAGCGTTGAATTGGGCCTTGGCGTAAACTATGGCTACACCTTC. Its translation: CSVELGLGVNYGYTF. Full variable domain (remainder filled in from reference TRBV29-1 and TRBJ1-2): SAVISQKPSRDICQRGTSLTIQCQVDSQVTMMFWYRQQPGQSLTLIATANQGSEATYESGFVIDKFPISRPNLTFSTLTVSNMSPEDSSIYLCSVELGLGVNYGYTFGSGTRLTVV.

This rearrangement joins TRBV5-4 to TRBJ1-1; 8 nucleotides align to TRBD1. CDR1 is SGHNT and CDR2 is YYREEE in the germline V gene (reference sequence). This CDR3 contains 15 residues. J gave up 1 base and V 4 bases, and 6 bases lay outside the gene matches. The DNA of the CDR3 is TGTGCCAGCAGCACCGCCGGGACAGGGAACACTGAAGCTTTCTTT. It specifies CASSTAGTGNTEAFF.

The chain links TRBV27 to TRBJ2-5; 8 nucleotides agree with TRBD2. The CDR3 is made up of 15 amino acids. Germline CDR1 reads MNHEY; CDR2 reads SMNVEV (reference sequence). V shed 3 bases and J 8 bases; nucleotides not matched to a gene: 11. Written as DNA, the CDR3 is TGTGCCAGCAGTTTTGACGGGGGGGCGATGGAAACCCAGTACTTC. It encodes CASSFDGGAMETQYF.